One and the same sample provided the 20 T cell receptor beta chains below, sequenced in a study of OX40 agonist ivuxolimab in advanced cancers. Produced via immunoSEQ multiplex PCR; TCRdb's table is partial and in-frame only. The table has about 67,000 clones, 70% to 90% seen once; the top ten hold 2% to 2.5%. This sample comprised CD4+ or CD8+ T cells sorted from blood, obtained in a trial of the OX40 agonist ivuxolimab. These receptors were taken from an adult with an advanced solid tumor such as melanoma, head and neck, liver or kidney cancer.

The chain combines TRBV5-1 with TRBJ2-2, with D perhaps assigned TRBD1 or TRBD2 (5 bases each). V was trimmed by 5 bases and J by 6 bases, leaving 11 bases between them. This CDR3 comprises 13 residues. Germline CDR1 is SGHRS and CDR2 is YFSETQ. The CDR3 DNA reads as TGCGCCAGCAGGGCTGAGGGGCCCGGGGAGCTGTTTTTT. Its translation is CASRAEGPGELFF.

This clone showed up just once. This sequence joins TRBV7-2 and TRBJ1-1; TRBD1 might be the D (6 bases). The V and J ends lost 0 bases and 4 bases respectively, with 12 bases between them. The length of the CDR3 is 15 residues. From germline, CDR1 is SGHTA and CDR2 FQGNSA. The CDR3 DNA reads TGTGCCAGCAGCTTAGCAGGCGGGGGGGCCACTGAAGCTTTCTTT. It translates to CASSLAGGGATEAFF.

J is TRBJ2-6 and V is TRBV5-4; no clear D gene. V gave up 1 base and J gave up 4 bases, with 3 bases separating them. The CDR3 runs to 13 residues. Germline CDR1 is SGHNT and CDR2 is YYREEE (reference sequence). The CDR3 protein is CASSLRGANVLTF. The CDR3 DNA reads as TGTGCCAGCAGCTTGAGAGGGGCCAACGTCCTGACTTTC.

This rearrangement joins TRBV2 to TRBJ2-1, with 8 bases aligning to TRBD2. The J segment lost 2 bases and the V segment lost 5 bases, leaving 8 bases of the junction unmatched. The CDR3 is 16 amino acids. The germline V gene encodes CDR1 SNHLY and CDR2 FYNNEI. The CDR3 region is CASSLLRGGPYNEQFF. In nucleotides, the CDR3 is TGTGCCAGCAGTCTCCTTCGGGGGGGCCCCTACAATGAGCAGTTCTTC.

The chain links TRBV6-4 to TRBJ2-1; 8 bases align to TRBD2. The CDR3 loop spans 14 amino acids. Per germline, CDR1 MRHNA and CDR2 SNTAGT. Trimming cost V 6 bases and J 1 base; bases outside gene matches: 2. The CDR3 coding sequence is TGTGCCAGCAGCCGACTAGCGTCCTACAATGAGCAGTTCTTC. It codes for CASSRLASYNEQFF.

The rearrangement uses TRBV7-9 and TRBJ2-1; perhaps D is TRBD1 or TRBD2 (5 bases each). Trimming cost V 6 bases and J 4 bases, with 13 bases left between them. The CDR3 is 14 amino acids. Germline V gene lookup returns CDR1 SEHNR and CDR2 FQNEAQ (reference sequence). The CDR3 DNA follows: TGTGCCAGCAGGGCCGGGGCCTCTTACAATGAGCAGTTCTTC. Encoded protein: CASRAGASYNEQFF. The complete variable domain, with remaining parts taken from reference TRBV7-9 and TRBJ2-1, reads DTGVSQNPRHKITKRGQNVTFRCDPISEHNRLYWYRQTLGQGPEFLTYFQNEAQLEKSRLLSDRFSAERPKGSFSTLEIQRTEQGDSAMYLCASRAGASYNEQFFGPGTRLTVL.

This sequence joins TRBV7-3 and TRBJ1-6, with TRBD1 matching 7 bases. The CDR3 is 14 residues long. J was trimmed by 6 bases and V by 7 bases; bases with no gene match: 6. Germline-derived CDR1 and CDR2 are SGHTA and FQGTGA. In DNA, the CDR3 is TGTGCCAGCACCACAGGGGCTACTAATTCACCCCTCCACTTT. It translates to CASTTGATNSPLHF.

This chain links TRBV27 with TRBJ2-5, with D tentatively TRBD1 (6 bases). V was clipped by 4 bases and J by 4 bases, with 10 bases between them. Germline CDR1 MNHEY, CDR2 SMNVEV (reference sequence). The CDR3 has 13 amino acids. The CDR3 sequence: CASSYRVSETQYF. The DNA of the CDR3 is TGTGCCAGCAGTTACAGGGTTTCAGAGACCCAGTACTTC.

This sequence joins TRBV4-1 and TRBJ1-6; D is undetermined. Germline V lookup: CDR1 MGHRA, CDR2 YSYEKL. The CDR3 extends over 13 amino acids. The V end lost 0 bases, the J end lost 9 bases, and 6 bases lay between the germline ends. The CDR3 loop is CASSQDGGSPLHF. The CDR3 nucleotides are TGCGCCAGCAGCCAAGACGGTGGTTCACCCCTCCACTTT.

V and J are TRBV9 and TRBJ2-3; D is uncertain. The CDR3 has 14 residues. Germline V CDR1 and CDR2: SGDLS, YYNGEE. V lost 3 bases, J lost 1 base, and 9 bases lay in between. The CDR3 here is CASSGSLGTDTQYF. CDR3 nucleotide sequence: TGTGCCAGCAGCGGCAGTTTAGGCACAGATACGCAGTATTTT.

The genes are TRBV4-1 and TRBJ2-5; possibly TRBD2 for D (6 bases). V dropped 0 bases and J dropped 2 bases, with 10 bases sitting between them. This CDR3 comprises 15 residues. Germline CDR1 is MGHRA and CDR2 is YSYEKL. CDR3 DNA sequence: TGCGCCAGCAGCCAAGAGCCTAGCGAGCAAGAGACCCAGTACTTC. Translated, it gives CASSQEPSEQETQYF.

This chain uses TRBV7-8 with TRBJ1-3; D is ambiguous. V lost 6 bases and J 2 bases, leaving 11 bases between the germline ends. Germline V gives CDR1 SGHVS, CDR2 FQNEAQ. The CDR3 has 14 amino acids. For the CDR3, the DNA is TGTGCCAGCAGGGCTCGGCAGGCTGGAAACACCATATATTTT. It encodes CASRARQAGNTIYF.

This clone was seen only a few times. The chain couples TRBV28 to TRBJ2-7; TRBD1 aligns across 8 bases. The germline V gene encodes CDR1 MDHEN and CDR2 SYDVKM. V lost 4 bases, J lost 2 bases, and 1 base stayed unmatched. The CDR3 totals 13 residues. In DNA form, the CDR3 reads TGTGCCAGCAGTTCCAGGGGGCCCTACGAGCAGTACTTC. Translation gives CASSSRGPYEQYF. Drawing the rest from reference TRBV28 and TRBJ2-7, the complete variable domain is DVKVTQSSRYLVKRTGEKVFLECVQDMDHENMFWYRQDPGLGLRLIYFSYDVKMKEKGDIPEGYSVSREKKERFSLILESASTNQTSMYLCASSSRGPYEQYFGPGTRLTVT.

A few counts support this clone. The V and J genes are TRBV27 and TRBJ1-4; D unresolved. The V end was cut by 4 bases, the J end by 5 bases, with 11 bases between. From germline, CDR1 is MNHEY and CDR2 SMNVEV (reference sequence). The CDR3 is 14 amino acids. The CDR3 DNA sequence: TGTGCCAGCAGTTCCGGATCCAGGAATGAAAAACTGTTTTTT. This codes for CASSSGSRNEKLFF.

The chain links TRBV5-1 to TRBJ1-4; no definite D call. CDR1 SGHRS and CDR2 YFSETQ come from the germline V gene. The CDR3 spans 15 residues. V was trimmed by 2 bases and J by 3 bases, leaving 11 bases between them. DNA for the CDR3: TGCGCCAGCAGCTTATCGCCGGGATCTAATGAAAAACTGTTTTTT. Translating gives CASSLSPGSNEKLFF.

By share, this clone ranks as medium-sized. The chain uses TRBV5-4 and TRBJ2-2, with 7 bases matching TRBD2. V was clipped by 0 bases and J by 6 bases; unmatched bases: 5. The CDR3 sequence is 15 residues long. CDR1 SGHNT and CDR2 YYREEE come from the germline V gene (reference sequence). The CDR3 spells CASSLELGRAGELFF. The CDR3 region has the DNA TGTGCCAGCAGCTTGGAGTTGGGGAGGGCCGGGGAGCTGTTTTTT. The full variable domain, rest sourced from reference TRBV5-4 and TRBJ2-2, is ETGVTQSPTHLIKTRGQQVTLRCSSQSGHNTVSWYQQALGQGPQFIFQYYREEENGRGNFPPRFSGLQFPNYSSELNVNALELDDSALYLCASSLELGRAGELFFGEGSRLTVL.

The rearrangement links TRBV7-2 to TRBJ1-2, with D unresolved. CDR3 size: 13 residues. Trimming took off 5 bases at V and 6 bases at J, with 13 bases between the two ends. CDR1 is SGHTA and CDR2 is FQGNSA in the germline V gene. CDR3 loop: CASSPRREDGYTF. The CDR3 DNA reads as TGTGCCAGCAGCCCTCGGAGGGAGGATGGCTACACCTTC. Looking up the rest from reference TRBV7-2 and TRBJ1-2 gives the full variable domain: GAGVSQSPSNKVTEKGKDVELRCDPISGHTALYWYRQSLGQGLEFLIYFQGNSAPDKSGLPSDRFSAERTGGSVSTLTIQRTQQEDSAVYLCASSPRREDGYTFGSGTRLTVV.

V usage is TRBV18 and J usage is TRBJ2-1; 10 nucleotides line up with TRBD2. The CDR3 has 15 residues. CDR1 and CDR2 from the germline V gene are KGHSH and LQKENI. V lost 6 bases, J lost 5 bases, and 7 bases stayed unmatched. CDR3 residues: CASSPIAGGDNEQFF. For the CDR3, the DNA is TGTGCCAGCTCTCCAATAGCGGGAGGAGACAATGAGCAGTTCTTC.

This sequence joins TRBV7-6 and TRBJ2-2, with 7 bases fitting TRBD2. The V gene's germline CDR1 is SGHVS and CDR2 FNYEAQ. V shed 6 bases and J 8 bases; nucleotides not matched to a gene: 15. The CDR3 covers 16 residues. Here the CDR3 reads CASSSESSGISGELFF. CDR3 coding DNA: TGTGCCAGCAGTTCCGAATCCAGCGGGATCTCTGGGGAGCTGTTTTTT.

DNA for the CDR3: TGTGCCAGCAGTGGACAGGGGGAATTATACGAGCAGTACTTC. Translation: CASSGQGELYEQYF. V and J are TRBV6-1 and TRBJ2-7; 9 bases match TRBD1. The germline V gene encodes CDR1 MNHNS and CDR2 SASEGT. CDR3 length equals 14 residues. Unmatched junction bases numbered 5, after V lost 4 bases and J lost 4 bases.